A selection of T cell receptor beta chains follows, all from one sample in a study of control samples from healthy donors and cancer patients. Only in-frame clones appear in the TCRdb table, and some are missing; sequencing was by immunoSEQ multiplex PCR. The table shows some 150,000 clones, with roughly nine tenths occurring only once. Sequencing was performed on blood. The receptors derive from a man younger than 35 in good health. Both conserved end residues are part of each CDR3. A D gene is named only where the DNA matches it firmly. Size is stated for part of the rows, as once, few or many counts, or as a class when the clone is expanded.

CDR3 DNA: TGTGCCATCCCCCAGAGGACTGGGGCCAACGTCCTGACTTTC
CDR3 protein: CAIPQRTGANVLTF
D gene: -
V gene: TRBV10-3
clone size: -
J gene: TRBJ2-6

CDR3 DNA: TGTGCCAGTCGAGGGGCTAGGGACACTGAAGCTTTCTTT
CDR3 protein: CASRGARDTEAFF
D gene: -
V gene: TRBV19
clone size: -
J gene: TRBJ1-1

CDR3 DNA: TGCGCCAGCAGCCCCGCGTTAGGGGGCGGGAACACTGAAGCTTTCTTT
CDR3 protein: CASSPALGGGNTEAFF
D gene: TRBD1
V gene: TRBV5-1
clone size: -
J gene: TRBJ1-1

CDR3 DNA: TGCGCCAGCAGCTTGGCCGGGGTTTCTGAAGCTTTCTTT
CDR3 protein: CASSLAGVSEAFF
D gene: -
V gene: TRBV5-1
clone size: -
J gene: TRBJ1-1

CDR3 DNA: TGTGCCAGCAGTTACTCAGTAGCGGGGGGAAAGACCCAGTACTTC
CDR3 protein: CASSYSVAGGKTQYF
D gene: TRBD2
V gene: TRBV6-5
clone size: -
J gene: TRBJ2-5

CDR3 DNA: TGTGCCAGCAGTACCGGGACAGGGAGGTTACCCCTCCACTTT
CDR3 protein: CASSTGTGRLPLHF
D gene: TRBD1
V gene: TRBV25-1
clone size: -
J gene: TRBJ1-6

CDR3 DNA: TGTGCCAGCAGTACTACGGGCAATCAGCCCCAGCATTTT
CDR3 protein: CASSTTGNQPQHF
D gene: -
V gene: TRBV6-5
clone size: -
J gene: TRBJ1-5

CDR3 DNA: TGTGCCAGCAGCCAAGCGTCTCGCACTGAAGCTTTCTTT
CDR3 protein: CASSQASRTEAFF
D gene: -
V gene: TRBV14
clone size: -
J gene: TRBJ1-1

CDR3 DNA: TGTGCCAGCAGGGTTAGTCCCCCAGAGACCCAGTACTTC
CDR3 protein: CASRVSPPETQYF
D gene: -
V gene: TRBV2
clone size: -
J gene: TRBJ2-5

CDR3 DNA: TGTGCCAGCAGCTTAGGTGCCAGGAAGGATGGCTACACCTTC
CDR3 protein: CASSLGARKDGYTF
D gene: -
V gene: TRBV7-8
clone size: few
J gene: TRBJ1-2

CDR3 DNA: TGTGCCAGCAGCTCGACAGGGGGGTACAATGAGCAGTTCTTC
CDR3 protein: CASSSTGGYNEQFF
D gene: TRBD1
V gene: TRBV7-3
clone size: once
J gene: TRBJ2-1

CDR3 DNA: TGTGCCATCACAGGGGAATTTAGCAATGAGCAGTTCTTC
CDR3 protein: CAITGEFSNEQFF
D gene: TRBD1
V gene: TRBV11-1
clone size: -
J gene: TRBJ2-1

CDR3 DNA: TGTGCCAGTAGTTCTATGGGGGGACACCTTGAAAAACTGTTTTTT
CDR3 protein: CASSSMGGHLEKLFF
D gene: -
V gene: TRBV19
clone size: few
J gene: TRBJ1-4

CDR3 DNA: TGCGCCAGCAGCTTGCAGGGGGATGGTGCTTTCTTT
CDR3 protein: CASSLQGDGAFF
D gene: TRBD1
V gene: TRBV5-1
clone size: -
J gene: TRBJ1-1

CDR3 DNA: TGTGCCAGTAGTATCGACAGGGATGAAAAACTGTTTTTT
CDR3 protein: CASSIDRDEKLFF
D gene: TRBD1
V gene: TRBV19
clone size: -
J gene: TRBJ1-4

CDR3 DNA: TGTGCCAGCAGTGACGGATATAGCAATCAGCCCCAGCATTTT
CDR3 protein: CASSDGYSNQPQHF
D gene: -
V gene: TRBV6-1
clone size: -
J gene: TRBJ1-5

CDR3 DNA: TGTGCCAGCAGCGTAGACTGGTCTCGGGAGCAGTACTTC
CDR3 protein: CASSVDWSREQYF
D gene: -
V gene: TRBV9
clone size: once
J gene: TRBJ2-7

CDR3 DNA: TGTGCCAGCAGTTACTCGACGGGGGGGGCCGATCCAGATACGCAGTATTTT
CDR3 protein: CASSYSTGGADPDTQYF
D gene: TRBD2
V gene: TRBV6-2/TRBV6-3
clone size: -
J gene: TRBJ2-3

CDR3 DNA: TGTGCCACACTGACCGACAGCCTGTCGGGGAATTCACCCCTCCACTTT
CDR3 protein: CATLTDSLSGNSPLHF
D gene: -
V gene: TRBV28
clone size: -
J gene: TRBJ1-6

CDR3 DNA: TGTGCCTGGAGTGCCCAGGGGATGACGGAAAAACTGTTTTTT
CDR3 protein: CAWSAQGMTEKLFF
D gene: -
V gene: TRBV30
clone size: -
J gene: TRBJ1-4

CDR3 DNA: TGTGCCACCAGCAGAGAAGGGGACTACACAGATACGCAGTATTTT
CDR3 protein: CATSREGDYTDTQYF
D gene: TRBD2
V gene: TRBV15
clone size: -
J gene: TRBJ2-3

CDR3 DNA: TGTGCCAGCAGCGTACATACCGGGGGTGGTAATGAGCAGTTCTTC
CDR3 protein: CASSVHTGGGNEQFF
D gene: -
V gene: TRBV9
clone size: -
J gene: TRBJ2-1

CDR3 DNA: TGTGCCAGCAGTTTATACGCAGGGTTCAATCAGCCCCAGCATTTT
CDR3 protein: CASSLYAGFNQPQHF
D gene: -
V gene: TRBV28
clone size: -
J gene: TRBJ1-5

CDR3 DNA: TGTGCCAGCAGTGAAGTAAGGGTCGAGCAGTACTTC
CDR3 protein: CASSEVRVEQYF
D gene: -
V gene: TRBV2
clone size: -
J gene: TRBJ2-7

CDR3 DNA: TGTGCCTGGAGTGTCACTGCCCCCTATAGCAATCAGCCCCAGCATTTT
CDR3 protein: CAWSVTAPYSNQPQHF
D gene: -
V gene: TRBV30
clone size: -
J gene: TRBJ1-5

CDR3 DNA: TGTGCCAGCAGCGCGCAAAGGGGGAACACTGAAGCTTTCTTT
CDR3 protein: CASSAQRGNTEAFF
D gene: -
V gene: TRBV11-2
clone size: -
J gene: TRBJ1-1

CDR3 DNA: TGTGCCACCAGTGACTCAGGCATTCCAAAGGGTGATGAGCAGTTCTTC
CDR3 protein: CATSDSGIPKGDEQFF
D gene: -
V gene: TRBV24-1
clone size: -
J gene: TRBJ2-1

CDR3 DNA: TGCGCCAGCAGCCAAGAGGCGAAGGAGGGGGCTGAAGCTTTCTTT
CDR3 protein: CASSQEAKEGAEAFF
D gene: -
V gene: TRBV4-1
clone size: -
J gene: TRBJ1-1

CDR3 DNA: TGTGCCAGCAGTGAAGGTGGCGGTCAGCCCCAGCATTTT
CDR3 protein: CASSEGGGQPQHF
D gene: -
V gene: TRBV2
clone size: -
J gene: TRBJ1-5

CDR3 DNA: TGTGCCAGCAGTCCGGACGCCACTAACTATGGCTACACCTTC
CDR3 protein: CASSPDATNYGYTF
D gene: -
V gene: TRBV6-5
clone size: -
J gene: TRBJ1-2

CDR3 DNA: TGTGCCAGCAGTGAAGCGGTGGGACAGGGCTACGAGCAGTACTTC
CDR3 protein: CASSEAVGQGYEQYF
D gene: TRBD1
V gene: TRBV6-1
clone size: -
J gene: TRBJ2-7

CDR3 DNA: TGTGCCAGCAGTTACAGGGGGTTGGGTGAAAAACTGTTTTTT
CDR3 protein: CASSYRGLGEKLFF
D gene: -
V gene: TRBV6-5
clone size: -
J gene: TRBJ1-4

CDR3 DNA: TGTGCCAGCAGAGACCCGTTCCCCACTAGCACAGATACGCAGTATTTT
CDR3 protein: CASRDPFPTSTDTQYF
D gene: -
V gene: TRBV4-2
clone size: -
J gene: TRBJ2-3

CDR3 DNA: TGTGCCAGCAGTTACTCAGCCGTCTCTGGAAACACCATATATTTT
CDR3 protein: CASSYSAVSGNTIYF
D gene: -
V gene: TRBV6-5
clone size: -
J gene: TRBJ1-3

CDR3 DNA: TGTGCCAGCTCACCATTGACAGGGGGCAATGAAAAACTGTTTTTT
CDR3 protein: CASSPLTGGNEKLFF
D gene: TRBD1
V gene: TRBV18
clone size: -
J gene: TRBJ1-4

CDR3 DNA: TGCGCCAGCAGCTTGGCCCCCGGACTAGCGGGGGGGTCCCAGGGAGAGCAGTTCTTC
CDR3 protein: CASSLAPGLAGGSQGEQFF
D gene: TRBD2
V gene: TRBV5-1
clone size: -
J gene: TRBJ2-1

CDR3 DNA: TGTGCCAGCAGCTTTAGTTCGGACACTGAAGCTTTCTTT
CDR3 protein: CASSFSSDTEAFF
D gene: -
V gene: TRBV9
clone size: -
J gene: TRBJ1-1

CDR3 DNA: TGTGCCAGTAGTGAGCAGGGGGCTAACTATGGCTACACCTTC
CDR3 protein: CASSEQGANYGYTF
D gene: TRBD1
V gene: TRBV19
clone size: once
J gene: TRBJ1-2

CDR3 DNA: TGTGCCAGCCAAGCGGACTTGAAGACCCAGTACTTC
CDR3 protein: CASQADLKTQYF
D gene: -
V gene: TRBV2
clone size: -
J gene: TRBJ2-5

CDR3 DNA: TGTGCCACCAACCGAGAGGGACACAGCACCGGGGAGCTGTTTTTT
CDR3 protein: CATNREGHSTGELFF
D gene: -
V gene: TRBV15
clone size: -
J gene: TRBJ2-2

CDR3 DNA: TGTGCCAGCAGCTCACAAGAGACCCAGTACTTC
CDR3 protein: CASSSQETQYF
D gene: -
V gene: TRBV7-2
clone size: -
J gene: TRBJ2-5

CDR3 DNA: TGCGCCAGCAGCACCGGACAGCCCAATGAAAAACTGTTTTTT
CDR3 protein: CASSTGQPNEKLFF
D gene: -
V gene: TRBV5-1
clone size: -
J gene: TRBJ1-4

CDR3 DNA: TGTGCCAGCAGTTTTGGCAGGGTGGGAAACACCATATATTTT
CDR3 protein: CASSFGRVGNTIYF
D gene: -
V gene: TRBV28
clone size: -
J gene: TRBJ1-3

CDR3 DNA: TGCGCCAGCAGCCCCGGGGATACGCAGTATTTT
CDR3 protein: CASSPGDTQYF
D gene: -
V gene: TRBV5-1
clone size: -
J gene: TRBJ2-3

CDR3 DNA: TGTGCCAGCAGCATCGGGGCGGGACCCACAGATACGCAGTATTTT
CDR3 protein: CASSIGAGPTDTQYF
D gene: -
V gene: TRBV7-9
clone size: -
J gene: TRBJ2-3

CDR3 DNA: TGCGCCAGCAGCTCGGAGACATTCTATGGCTACACCTTC
CDR3 protein: CASSSETFYGYTF
D gene: -
V gene: TRBV5-1
clone size: once
J gene: TRBJ1-2

CDR3 DNA: TGTGCCATTGCGGACAGGGAGGGCTATGGCTACACCTTC
CDR3 protein: CAIADREGYGYTF
D gene: TRBD1
V gene: TRBV24-1
clone size: -
J gene: TRBJ1-2

CDR3 DNA: TGTGCCAGCTCACCGCCGGAGGGCTCTGGGGCCAACGTCCTGACTTTC
CDR3 protein: CASSPPEGSGANVLTF
D gene: -
V gene: TRBV18
clone size: -
J gene: TRBJ2-6

CDR3 DNA: TGTGCCAGCAGCCAAGGGACAGCGAACACCGGGGAGCTGTTTTTT
CDR3 protein: CASSQGTANTGELFF
D gene: -
V gene: TRBV4-2
clone size: -
J gene: TRBJ2-2

CDR3 DNA: TGTGCCTGGAAGGGAGGCGACTATGGCTACACCTTC
CDR3 protein: CAWKGGDYGYTF
D gene: -
V gene: TRBV30
clone size: -
J gene: TRBJ1-2

CDR3 DNA: TGTGCCACCAGCCCGCGGGACAGGTTATACTATGGCTACACCTTC
CDR3 protein: CATSPRDRLYYGYTF
D gene: TRBD1
V gene: TRBV15
clone size: -
J gene: TRBJ1-2